These 13 T cell receptor beta chains came from one sample sequenced in a study of blood T cell repertoires in COVID-19. Measured with immunoSEQ multiplex PCR; TCRdb has only the in-frame clones, and not every one. The table records 200,000 to 300,000 clones, about 87% of them present only once. Sequenced: PBMCs or T cells enriched from blood (not recorded which). The origin of the receptors is a woman aged 40 to 50 with acute COVID-19.

The genes are TRBV7-9 and TRBJ2-7; 8 bases align to TRBD1. CDR1 is SEHNR and CDR2 is FQNEAQ in the germline V gene (reference sequence). The CDR3 sequence is 18 residues long. The trim removed 1 base at V and 3 bases at J, leaving 14 bases unmatched. The CDR3 DNA sequence: TGTGCCAGCAGCTTAGTAAGTAGCCGTCGACAGGGGATCTACGAGCAGTACTTC. Its protein is CASSLVSSRRQGIYEQYF.

The rearrangement joins TRBV13 to TRBJ2-3; weak D call: TRBD2 (5 bases). The V and J ends lost 5 bases and 4 bases respectively, with 31 bases between them. Germline V gene lookup returns CDR1 PRHDT and CDR2 FYEKMQ (reference sequence). The CDR3 extends over 20 amino acids. Written as DNA, the CDR3 is TGTGCCAGCAGCCCTATGAAGGCGGGTCTAACAGAGTTCGGGGCAGATACGCAGTATTTT. It yields the protein CASSPMKAGLTEFGADTQYF.

Comments on this clone: Additional DNA sequences in this sample encode the identical CDR3. The chain carries TRBV11-3 and TRBJ1-5; D is possibly TRBD1 (5 bases). Between the trimmed V and J ends, which lost 5 bases and 5 bases, there was a span of 10 bases. The CDR3 covers 13 residues. Germline CDR1 SGHNT, CDR2 YENEEA. The CDR3 DNA reads TGTGCCAGCAGCCCCGGAGGGGATCAGCCCCAGCATTTT. It codes for CASSPGGDQPQHF.

V gene TRBV6-1 combines with J gene TRBJ1-5; weak D call: TRBD1 (5 bases). V was cut by 3 bases and J by 5 bases, with 14 bases left in between. Per germline, CDR1 MNHNS and CDR2 SASEGT. The CDR3 is made up of 15 amino acids. CDR3 DNA sequence: TGTGCCAGCAGTGATTTAAACAGGAGGGATCAGCCCCAGCATTTT. Amino acid sequence: CASSDLNRRDQPQHF.

This clone was counted only a few times. The chain has TRBV19 and TRBJ2-3; TRBD2 aligns across 10 bases. Germline CDR1 reads LNHDA; CDR2 reads SQIVND (reference sequence). The CDR3 extends over 15 amino acids. V lost 7 bases, J lost 6 bases, and 10 bases stayed unmatched. The DNA for the CDR3 is TGTGCCAGTAAACCGGGACTAGCGATCTGGGATACGCAGTATTTT. This codes for CASKPGLAIWDTQYF. The entire variable domain, with the rest obtained from reference TRBV19 and TRBJ2-3, is as follows: DGGITQSPKYLFRKEGQNVTLSCEQNLNHDAMYWYRQDPGQGLRLIYYSQIVNDFQKGDIAEGYSVSREKKESFPLTVTSAQKNPTAFYLCASKPGLAIWDTQYFGPGTRLTVL.

This chain joins TRBV6-5 and TRBJ1-4; D perhaps matches TRBD1 (5 bases). The CDR3 totals 15 residues. V was cut by 7 bases and J by 4 bases, with 16 bases left in between. Germline CDR1 reads MNHEY; CDR2 reads SVGAGI. CDR3 sequence: CASINSGGFNEKLFF. The CDR3 DNA reads as TGTGCCAGCATCAACTCGGGGGGTTTTAATGAAAAACTGTTTTTT.

Here the CDR3 reads CASSSREALPITF. The CDR3 DNA is TGTGCCAGCAGTTCCCGTGAGGCCCTCCCTATCACCTTC. The V call is TRBV12-3 or TRBV12-4, the J call TRBJ1-2, with D unresolved. This CDR3 comprises 13 residues. V was pared by 4 bases and J by 13 bases, with 19 bases between.

The chain has TRBV3-1 (or the pseudogene TRBV3-2) and TRBJ2-3; a possible D gene is TRBD2 (5 bases). The CDR3 spans 19 residues. V was pared by 4 bases and J by 0 bases, with 23 bases between. In germline, CDR1 is LGHDT, CDR2 YNNKEL (reference sequence). The CDR3 nucleotides are TGTGCCAGCAGCCGACTGTCCGTGGGGAGAGACTCTAGCACAGATACGCAGTATTTT. Its translation is CASSRLSVGRDSSTDTQYF.

This clone occurred a few times. V usage is TRBV10-3 and J usage is TRBJ1-3; perhaps TRBD1 as D (6 bases). Trimming took off 2 bases at V and 0 bases at J, with 14 bases between the two ends. The CDR3 sequence is 17 residues long. Germline V gene lookup returns CDR1 ENHRY and CDR2 SYGVKD. The CDR3 nucleotides read TGTGCCATCAGTGAGCCGGGGTCAGGGGTCTCTGGAAACACCATATATTTT. Translating gives CAISEPGSGVSGNTIYF.

This clone was detected only a few times. The rearrangement joins TRBV30 to TRBJ1-1, with D hard to call. The CDR3 covers 13 residues. The germline gives CDR1 GTSNPN, CDR2 SVGIG (reference sequence). V was cut by 4 bases and J by 3 bases, with 12 bases left in between. The CDR3 sequence: CAWTRNPDTEAFF. As DNA, the CDR3 is TGTGCCTGGACGCGTAATCCTGACACTGAAGCTTTCTTT.

This clone was seen a single time. V gene TRBV7-9 combines with J gene TRBJ2-5; 9 nucleotides line up with TRBD1. The germline V gene has CDR1 SEHNR and CDR2 FQNEAQ (reference sequence). Trimming removed 5 bases from V and 0 bases from J; junction bases left unmatched: 4. The length of the CDR3 is 15 residues. The CDR3 sequence is CASSPGTGYQETQYF. In nucleotides, the CDR3 is TGTGCCAGCAGCCCCGGGACAGGGTACCAAGAGACCCAGTACTTC.

The J gene is TRBJ2-7, the V gene TRBV14, with 11 bases matching TRBD2. This CDR3 is 15 amino acids long. V trimming: 3 bases; J trimming: 2 bases; junction bases outside the gene matches: 3. Looked up from germline, CDR1 is SGHDN and CDR2 is FVKESK. CDR3 region: CASSQGLADTYEQYF. The CDR3 DNA reads as TGTGCCAGCAGCCAGGGACTAGCGGACACCTACGAGCAGTACTTC.

This chain joins TRBV5-1 and TRBJ1-1; tentative D call: TRBD1 (6 bases). From germline, CDR1 is SGHRS and CDR2 YFSETQ. CDR3 length equals 15 residues. V lost 6 bases and J lost 4, with 19 bases in between. DNA of the CDR3: TGCGCCAGCAAGTACCGAGGGGGAGCGCTCACTGAAGCTTTCTTT. It codes for CASKYRGGALTEAFF.